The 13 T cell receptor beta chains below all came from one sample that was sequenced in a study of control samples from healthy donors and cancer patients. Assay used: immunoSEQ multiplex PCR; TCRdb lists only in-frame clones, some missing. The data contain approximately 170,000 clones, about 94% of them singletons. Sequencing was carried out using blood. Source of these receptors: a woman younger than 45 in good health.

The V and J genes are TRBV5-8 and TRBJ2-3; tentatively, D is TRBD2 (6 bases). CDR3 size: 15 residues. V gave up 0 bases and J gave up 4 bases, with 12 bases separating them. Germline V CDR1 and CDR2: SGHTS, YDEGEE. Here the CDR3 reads CASSLVGGRADTQYF. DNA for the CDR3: TGTGCCAGCAGCTTGGTCGGGGGACGCGCAGATACGCAGTATTTT. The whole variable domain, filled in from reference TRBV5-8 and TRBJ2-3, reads EAGVTQSPTHLIKTRGQQATLRCSPISGHTSVYWYQQALGLGLQFLLWYDEGEERNRGNFPPRFSGRQFPNYSSELNVNALELEDSALYLCASSLVGGRADTQYFGPGTRLTVL.

The CDR3 bases are TGCGCCAGCAGCTTTAACACCGGGGAGCTGTTTTTT. Encoded protein: CASSFNTGELFF. The V and J genes are TRBV5-1 and TRBJ2-2, with D uncertain. This CDR3 contains 12 residues. The germline gives CDR1 SGHRS, CDR2 YFSETQ. The V gene lost 2 bases and the J gene lost 2 bases, with 1 base spanning the gap.

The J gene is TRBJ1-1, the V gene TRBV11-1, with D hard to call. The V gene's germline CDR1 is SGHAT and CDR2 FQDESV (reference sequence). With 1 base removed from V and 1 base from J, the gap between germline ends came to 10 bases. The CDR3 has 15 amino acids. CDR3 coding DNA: TGTGCCAGCAGCTTAGACGGACTCTCGAACACTGAAGCTTTCTTT. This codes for CASSLDGLSNTEAFF.

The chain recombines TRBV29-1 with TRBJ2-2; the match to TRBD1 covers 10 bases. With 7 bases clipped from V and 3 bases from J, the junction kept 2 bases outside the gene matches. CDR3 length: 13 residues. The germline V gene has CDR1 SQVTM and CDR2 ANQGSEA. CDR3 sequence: CSGGQGDTGELFF. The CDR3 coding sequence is TGCAGCGGTGGACAGGGGGACACCGGGGAGCTGTTTTTT.

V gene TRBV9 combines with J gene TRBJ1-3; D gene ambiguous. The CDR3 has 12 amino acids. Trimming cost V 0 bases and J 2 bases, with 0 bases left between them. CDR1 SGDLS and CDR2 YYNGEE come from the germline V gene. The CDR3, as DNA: TGTGCCAGCAGCGTAGCTGGAAACACCATATATTTT. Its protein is CASSVAGNTIYF.

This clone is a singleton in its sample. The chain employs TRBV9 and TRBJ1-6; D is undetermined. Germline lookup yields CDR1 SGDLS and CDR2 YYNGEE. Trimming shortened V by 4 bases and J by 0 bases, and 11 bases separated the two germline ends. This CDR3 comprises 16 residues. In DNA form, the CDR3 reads TGTGCCAGCAGCTTTAGGGATAGCTCCTATAATTCACCCCTCCACTTT. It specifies CASSFRDSSYNSPLHF.

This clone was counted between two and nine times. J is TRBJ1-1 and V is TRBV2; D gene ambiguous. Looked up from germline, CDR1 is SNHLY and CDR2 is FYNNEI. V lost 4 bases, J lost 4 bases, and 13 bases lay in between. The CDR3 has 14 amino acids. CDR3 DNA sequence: TGTGCCAGCAGTGCCGTAGGTGAATCCACTGAAGCTTTCTTT. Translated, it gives CASSAVGESTEAFF.

CDR3 sequence: CASSVDRGNTIYF. CDR3 nucleotides: TGCGCCAGCAGCGTCGACAGGGGAAACACCATATATTTT. The chain recombines TRBV5-1 with TRBJ1-3, with TRBD1 as a possible D gene (6 bases). The germline V gene encodes CDR1 SGHRS and CDR2 YFSETQ. This CDR3 is 13 amino acids long. Trimming left V 4 bases short and J 4 bases short, with 9 bases between.

The CDR3 DNA reads as TGTGCCAGCAGTCCGGGAGAAACCCACAATGAGCAGTTCTTC. Translation: CASSPGETHNEQFF. V and J are TRBV6-4 and TRBJ2-1; D may be TRBD2 (6 bases). CDR3 length: 14 residues. CDR1 and CDR2 from the germline V gene are MRHNA and SNTAGT. V shed 5 bases and J shed 5 bases, with 13 bases lying between them.

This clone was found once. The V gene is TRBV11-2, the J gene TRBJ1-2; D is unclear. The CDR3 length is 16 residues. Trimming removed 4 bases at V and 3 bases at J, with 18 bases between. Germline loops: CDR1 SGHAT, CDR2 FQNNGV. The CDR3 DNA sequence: TGTGCCAGCAGCTCAAGGGCCTTCCAAAAGGACTATGGCTACACCTTC. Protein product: CASSSRAFQKDYGYTF.

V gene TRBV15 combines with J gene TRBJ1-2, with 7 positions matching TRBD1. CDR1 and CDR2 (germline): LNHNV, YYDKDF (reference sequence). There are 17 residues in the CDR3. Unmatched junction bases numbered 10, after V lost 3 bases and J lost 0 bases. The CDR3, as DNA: TGTGCCACCAGCAGTTTCATCGGGGACAGCGCTAACTATGGCTACACCTTC. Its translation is CATSSFIGDSANYGYTF. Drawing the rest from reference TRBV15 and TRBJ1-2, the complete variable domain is DAMVIQNPRYQVTQFGKPVTLSCSQTLNHNVMYWYQQKSSQAPKLLFHYYDKDFNNEADTPDNFQSRRPNTSFCFLDIRSPGLGDTAMYLCATSSFIGDSANYGYTFGSGTRLTVV.

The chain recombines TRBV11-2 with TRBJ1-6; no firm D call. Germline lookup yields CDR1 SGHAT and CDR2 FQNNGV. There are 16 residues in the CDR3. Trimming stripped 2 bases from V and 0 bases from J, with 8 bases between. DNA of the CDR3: TGTGCCAGCAGCTTACACCCGGGCTCCTATAATTCACCCCTCCACTTT. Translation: CASSLHPGSYNSPLHF.

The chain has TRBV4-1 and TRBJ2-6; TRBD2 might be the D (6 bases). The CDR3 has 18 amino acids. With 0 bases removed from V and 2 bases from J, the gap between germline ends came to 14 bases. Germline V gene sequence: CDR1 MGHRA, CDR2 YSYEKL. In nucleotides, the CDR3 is TGCGCCAGCAGCCAAGATGGGCCGGGAGCCCCTGGGGCCAACGTCCTGACTTTC. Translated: CASSQDGPGAPGANVLTF.